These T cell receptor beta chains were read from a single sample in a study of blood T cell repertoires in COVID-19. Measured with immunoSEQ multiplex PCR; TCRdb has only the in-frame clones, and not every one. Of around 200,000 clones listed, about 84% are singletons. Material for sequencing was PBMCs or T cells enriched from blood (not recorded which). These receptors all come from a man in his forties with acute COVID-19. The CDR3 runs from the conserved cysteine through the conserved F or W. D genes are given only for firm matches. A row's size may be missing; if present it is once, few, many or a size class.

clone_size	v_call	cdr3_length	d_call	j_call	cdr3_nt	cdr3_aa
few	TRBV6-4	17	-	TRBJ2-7	TGTGCCTCCCCTGAGGACACCACACTAACGGACATCTACGAGCAGTACTTC	CASPEDTTLTDIYEQYF
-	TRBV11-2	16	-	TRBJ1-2	TGTGCCACTTCGGGTCGCAATCCCGGATCAAACTATGGCTACACCTTC	CATSGRNPGSNYGYTF
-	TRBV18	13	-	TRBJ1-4	TGTGCCAGCTCACCCGACTTGGATGAAAAACTGTTTTTT	CASSPDLDEKLFF
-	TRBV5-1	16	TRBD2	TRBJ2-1	TGCGCCAGCAGGCCTCTAGCGGGGAACTCCTACAATGAGCAGTTCTTC	CASRPLAGNSYNEQFF
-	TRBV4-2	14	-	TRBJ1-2	TGTGCCAGCAGCCCCGAGGGAGGGGTGAGTGGCTACACCTTC	CASSPEGGVSGYTF
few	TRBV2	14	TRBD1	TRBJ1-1	TGTGCCAGCAGCACCGCAGGGGGCCGGGCTGAAGCTTTCTTT	CASSTAGGRAEAFF
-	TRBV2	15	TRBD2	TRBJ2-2	TGTGCCAGCAAGGGAGCGGGAGCGGGAACCGGGGAGCTGTTTTTT	CASKGAGAGTGELFF
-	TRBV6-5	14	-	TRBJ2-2	TGTGCCAGCAGCACACTAACGAACACCGGGGAGCTGTTTTTT	CASSTLTNTGELFF
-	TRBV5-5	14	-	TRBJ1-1	TGTGCCAGCAGTGCAACAGTCCTGAACACTGAAGCTTTCTTT	CASSATVLNTEAFF
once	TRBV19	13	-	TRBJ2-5	TGTGCCAGTAGTCACGGTGAGGCGGCGACCCAGTACTTC	CASSHGEAATQYF
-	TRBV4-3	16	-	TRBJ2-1	TGCGCCAGCAGCCAAGGGAGGGCCTCGGCAGCAGTTGAGCAGTTCTTC	CASSQGRASAAVEQFF
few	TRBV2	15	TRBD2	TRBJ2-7	TGTGCCAGCAATCCTACTAGCGGGAGTCCGACCGAGCAGTACTTC	CASNPTSGSPTEQYF
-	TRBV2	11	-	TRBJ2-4	TGTGCCAGCAGTACCGGTTTCGAAAAATACTTC	CASSTGFEKYF
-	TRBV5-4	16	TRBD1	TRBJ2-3	TGTGCCAGCAGCTTAAGACAGGGGGTAAGAACAGATACGCAGTATTTT	CASSLRQGVRTDTQYF
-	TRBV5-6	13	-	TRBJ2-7	TGTGCCAGCAGCCACGTCACGGGGTGGGAGCAGTACTTC	CASSHVTGWEQYF
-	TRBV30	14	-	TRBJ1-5	TGTGCCTGCCAGACAGGTGTTAGCAATCAGCCCCAGCATTTT	CACQTGVSNQPQHF
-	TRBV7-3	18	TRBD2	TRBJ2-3	TGTGCCAGCAGCTTATCTGGTACGGGACTAGGAATTGCGGATACGCAGTATTTT	CASSLSGTGLGIADTQYF
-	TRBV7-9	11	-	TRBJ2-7	TGTGCCAGCAGCATGACAGTTGAGCAGTACTTC	CASSMTVEQYF
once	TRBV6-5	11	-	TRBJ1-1	TGTGCCACCAAAAAGGGGACTGAAGCTTTCTTT	CATKKGTEAFF
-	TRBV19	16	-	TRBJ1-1	TGTGCCAGTAGTATTTCCCAGGCCAGGATGAACACTGAAGCTTTCTTT	CASSISQARMNTEAFF
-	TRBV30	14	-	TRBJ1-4	TGTGCCTTATCCCGGGACTCACTTAATGAAAAACTGTTTTTT	CALSRDSLNEKLFF
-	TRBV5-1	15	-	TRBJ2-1	TGCGCCAGCAGTTTTGACGGGGAACCCCTCAATGAGCAGTTCTTC	CASSFDGEPLNEQFF
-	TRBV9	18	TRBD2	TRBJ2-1	TGTGCCAGCAGCGTAGGGGGGACGATAGCGGGAGTTAGTCGTGGGCAGTTCTTC	CASSVGGTIAGVSRGQFF
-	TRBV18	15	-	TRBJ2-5	TGTGCCAGCTCACCACCGACCCCCTCGGCGGGGACCCAGTACTTC	CASSPPTPSAGTQYF
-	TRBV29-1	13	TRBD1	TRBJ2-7	TGCAGCGCCACAAGAACAGGGGGCTACGAGCAGTACTTC	CSATRTGGYEQYF
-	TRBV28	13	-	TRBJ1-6	TGTGCCAGCAGCAATCGAGGGGGTAATCCCCTCCACTTT	CASSNRGGNPLHF
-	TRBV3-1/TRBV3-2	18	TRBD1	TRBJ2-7	TGTGCCAGCAGCCAAGAGGTGACAGGGATTCCCGGGGCCCACGAGCAGTACTTC	CASSQEVTGIPGAHEQYF